This T cell receptor (beta chain) was recovered during a study of blood T cell repertoires in COVID-19. On the study more broadly: T cells, B-cell-depleted T cells, or PBMCs provided the cDNA or gDNA that served as material.

Living in about two dozen US areas, the participants were between roughly 18 and 90 years of age. Two negative PCRs, clearance, or symptom resolution had been documented for recovered Cohort 3 donors. Source study methods: Amplification from reference gene primers served as the basis for estimated nucleated cell counts. Repertoires were generated with immunoSEQ multiplex PCR, while TCRdb's copy carries only in-frame clones and drops some. V, J and clone size derive from that table, while D and trimming were established from the DNA sequence. The sample comprises some 200,000 clones, around 89% of which are singletons, and 7.5% to 10% rests with the top ten. In this sample, this clone turned up a few times. The TCR was taken from a woman younger than 30 who had recovered from COVID-19. The sequencing sample was made of PBMCs or T cells enriched from blood (not recorded which).

In nucleotides, the CDR3 is TGTGCCAGCAGCCCTGCCAAGGACAGGATGTTTTCTGGCTACACCTTC. This translates into CASSPAKDRMFSGYTF. The gene calls are TRBV5-4 and TRBJ1-2, with 7 bases lining up with TRBD1. V trimming: 4 bases; J trimming: 7 bases; junction bases outside the gene matches: 16. CDR3 size: 16 residues. Germline V CDR1 and CDR2: SGHNT, YYREEE (reference sequence).